This TCR beta chain was recorded in a study of shared clonotypes between healthy human individuals. In the study overall: Those who served as donors were a couple of women and a few men between the ages of 18 and 49.

In the case of this clone: What it recognizes is unknown.

General study points: Around 5% of naive CD4 clonotypes were common to a few donors.

The assay was immunoSEQ multiplex PCR, and TCRdb's table has in-frame clones only and misses some. The table lists approximately 1.4 million clones, 95% to 99% of them singletons. The CDR3 runs 14 residues. The V gene's germline CDR1 is KGHSH and CDR2 LQKENI. V lost 2 bases, J lost 7 bases, and 12 bases lay in between. Sequences were obtained from naive CD4+ T cells sorted from blood. Subset in this sample: CD45RA+ positively selected. The TCR sequence derives from a man aged 30 to 45 in good health. The J gene is TRBJ2-1, the V gene TRBV18; unclear D gene. The CDR3 nucleotides read TGTGCCAGCTCACCATTAGGACCCGCGAATGAGCAGTTCTTC. It specifies CASSPLGPANEQFF. Together with reference TRBV18 and TRBJ2-1, the CDR3 gives the full variable domain: NAGVMQNPRHLVRRRGQEARLRCSPMKGHSHVYWYRQLPEEGLKFMVYLQKENIIDESGMPKERFSAEFPKEGPSILRIQQVVRGDSAAYFCASSPLGPANEQFFGPGTRLTVL.